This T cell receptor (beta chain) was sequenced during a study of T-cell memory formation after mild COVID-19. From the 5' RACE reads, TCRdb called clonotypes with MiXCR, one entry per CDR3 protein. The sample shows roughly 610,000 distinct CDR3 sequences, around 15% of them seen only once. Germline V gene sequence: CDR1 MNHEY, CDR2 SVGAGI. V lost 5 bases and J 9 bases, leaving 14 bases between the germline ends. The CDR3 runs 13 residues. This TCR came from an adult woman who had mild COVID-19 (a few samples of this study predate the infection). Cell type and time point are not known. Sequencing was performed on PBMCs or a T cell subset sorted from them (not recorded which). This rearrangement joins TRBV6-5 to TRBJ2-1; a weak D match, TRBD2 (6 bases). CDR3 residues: CASSTPGALEQFF. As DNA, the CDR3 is TGTGCCAGCAGTACCCCGGGAGCTCTTGAGCAGTTCTTC.